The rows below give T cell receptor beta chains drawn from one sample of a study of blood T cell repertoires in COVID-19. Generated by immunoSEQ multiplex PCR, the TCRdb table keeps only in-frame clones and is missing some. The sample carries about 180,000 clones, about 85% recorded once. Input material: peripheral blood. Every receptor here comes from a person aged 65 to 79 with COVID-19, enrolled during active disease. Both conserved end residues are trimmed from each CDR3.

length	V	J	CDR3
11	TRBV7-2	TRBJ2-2	ASREAVSGELF
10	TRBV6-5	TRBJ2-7	ASGRTTYEQY
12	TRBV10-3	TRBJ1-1	AISEGQMNTEAF
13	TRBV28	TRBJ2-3	ASRRGLRTTDTQY
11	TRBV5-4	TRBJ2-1	ASSLVPNELQF
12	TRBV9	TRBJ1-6	ASSETGVGSPLH
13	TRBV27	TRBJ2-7	ASSRSGLAGVEQY
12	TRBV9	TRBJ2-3	ASSVGVSADTQY
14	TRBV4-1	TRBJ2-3	ASSQDLRSPTDTQY
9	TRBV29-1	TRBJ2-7	SVAMPDEQY
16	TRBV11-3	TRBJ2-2	ASSLGDRGRTNTGELF
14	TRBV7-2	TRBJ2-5	ASSPWGRKNQETQY
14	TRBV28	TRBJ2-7	ASSPPPGQGVYEQY
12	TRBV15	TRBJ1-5	ATSRGQADAAQH
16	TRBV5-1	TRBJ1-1	ASTQAPRGAGKNTEAF
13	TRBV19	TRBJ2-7	ASSIMGGPTYEQY
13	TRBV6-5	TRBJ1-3	ASRDTVYSGNTIY
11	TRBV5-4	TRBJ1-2	ASSFPGDDGYT
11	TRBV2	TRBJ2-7	ASSRDRVYEQY
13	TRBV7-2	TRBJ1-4	ASSLWSGYSEKLF
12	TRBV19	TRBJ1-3	ASSTHNSGNTIY
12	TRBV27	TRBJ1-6	ASSFGDIRSPLH
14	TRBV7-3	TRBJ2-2	ASSPSGSLNTGELF
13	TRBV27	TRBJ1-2	ASSLTDPGWDGYT
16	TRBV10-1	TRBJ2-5	ASSQPQGCRALQETQY
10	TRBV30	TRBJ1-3	AWERAGNTIY
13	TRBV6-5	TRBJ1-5	ASNKRAGSNQPQH
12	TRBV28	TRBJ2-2	ASKPNSNTGELF
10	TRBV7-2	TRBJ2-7	ASSPVPYEQY
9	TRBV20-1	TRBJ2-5	SVLAQETQY
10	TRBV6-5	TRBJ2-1	ASSSGGNEQF
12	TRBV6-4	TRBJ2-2	ASSVGLDTGELF
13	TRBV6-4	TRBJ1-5	ARPDRGLSDQPQH
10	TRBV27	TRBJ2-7	ASSRTGGRQY
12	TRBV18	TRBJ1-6	ASSHWTENSPLH
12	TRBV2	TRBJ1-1	ASNPGAPNTEAF
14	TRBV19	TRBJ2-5	ASSTWGQGAYETQY
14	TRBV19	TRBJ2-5	ASSIVGGTGEETQY
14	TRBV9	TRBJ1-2	ASSSSRGAKDYGYT
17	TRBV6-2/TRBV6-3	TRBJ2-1	ASSYRPGTSVSPTDEQF
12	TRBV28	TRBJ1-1	ASSLQGEGTEAF
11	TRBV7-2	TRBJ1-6	ASRVVANSPLH
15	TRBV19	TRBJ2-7	ASSTPSRGTTAYEQY
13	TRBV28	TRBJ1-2	ASSRQGLNTGRYT
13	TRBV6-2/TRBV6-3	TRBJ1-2	ASSSTPGQNYGYT
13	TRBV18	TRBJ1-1	ASSLSGTGNTEAF
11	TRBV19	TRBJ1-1	ASSIVQNTEAF
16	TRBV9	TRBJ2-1	ASSVDPAGGGWYNEQF
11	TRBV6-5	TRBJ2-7	ASSYRLAGEQY
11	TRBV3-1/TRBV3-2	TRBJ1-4	ASRQGAREKLF
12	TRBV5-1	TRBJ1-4	ASSSGQPDEKLF
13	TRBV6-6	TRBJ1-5	ASRPGQGGNQPQH
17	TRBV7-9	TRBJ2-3	ASSFFMASSGGTGDTQY
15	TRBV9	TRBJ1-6	ASSGPTGGAYNSPLH
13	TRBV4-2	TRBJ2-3	ASRPSAGAGDTQY
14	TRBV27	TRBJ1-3	ASSFSATGTGNTIY
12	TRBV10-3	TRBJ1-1	AIRGTGRNTEAF
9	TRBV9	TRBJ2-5	ASGQASTQY